This TCR beta chain appears in the sequencing data of a study of cytomegalovirus exposure and HLA in healthy donors. Overall study findings and caveats: Highly shared sequence variants in one cluster were likely a sequencing artifact.

Both 60 Vbeta primers and 13 Jbeta primers went into the PCR. Sequencing was performed with immunoSEQ multiplex PCR; in TCRdb, only in-frame clones are kept and a portion is missing. The sample consists of 120,000 or so clones, about 11% of them appearing once. This CDR3 is 16 amino acids long. Germline V gene lookup returns CDR1 SNHLY and CDR2 FYNNEI. With V trimmed by 2 bases and J by 4 bases, 6 bases remained unmatched. A remark on this clone: Its antigen is not identified.

The sample taken for sequencing was PBMCs. The receptor comes from a woman aged 18-30 years in good health and CMV-seropositive. This chain uses TRBV2 with TRBJ2-2, with 8 bases identical to TRBD1. The CDR3 spells CASSEPQGAATGELFF. CDR3 DNA sequence: TGTGCCAGCAGTGAACCCCAGGGGGCGGCCACCGGGGAGCTGTTTTTT.